This TCR beta chain was recorded in a study of OX40 agonist ivuxolimab in advanced cancers. Across the whole study: A male proportion of about 80% was recorded, with mean age 60 years and range about 23 to 90.

Findings and limits, study-wide: Partial responders treated at 0.1-3.0 mg/kg exhibited clonal expansion among the lowest measured. Some patients without response likewise showed low normalized clonal expansion.

Generated by immunoSEQ multiplex PCR, the TCRdb table keeps only in-frame clones and is missing some. The repertoire holds 65,000 to 75,000 clones, with 75% to 90% as singletons. In the case of this clone: Its antigen is not identified.

CDR3 length: 13 amino acids. Trimming took off 3 bases at V and 4 bases at J, with 8 bases between the two ends. CDR1 SSHAT and CDR2 FNYEAQ come from the germline V gene (reference sequence). The sample in question was CD4+ or CD8+ T cells sorted from blood, obtained in a trial of the OX40 agonist ivuxolimab. The TCR was taken from an adult with an advanced solid tumor such as melanoma, head and neck, liver or kidney cancer. The chain has TRBV7-7 and TRBJ2-3; D call uncertain. CDR3 amino acids: CASSLQAADTQYF. CDR3 DNA sequence: TGTGCCAGCAGCTTGCAGGCCGCAGATACGCAGTATTTT. Combining the CDR3 with reference TRBV7-7 and TRBJ2-3 gives the whole variable domain GAGVSQSPRYKVTKRGQDVTLRCDPISSHATLYWYQQALGQGPEFLTYFNYEAQPDKSGLPSDRFSAERPEGSISTLTIQRTEQRDSAMYRCASSLQAADTQYFGPGTRLTVL.